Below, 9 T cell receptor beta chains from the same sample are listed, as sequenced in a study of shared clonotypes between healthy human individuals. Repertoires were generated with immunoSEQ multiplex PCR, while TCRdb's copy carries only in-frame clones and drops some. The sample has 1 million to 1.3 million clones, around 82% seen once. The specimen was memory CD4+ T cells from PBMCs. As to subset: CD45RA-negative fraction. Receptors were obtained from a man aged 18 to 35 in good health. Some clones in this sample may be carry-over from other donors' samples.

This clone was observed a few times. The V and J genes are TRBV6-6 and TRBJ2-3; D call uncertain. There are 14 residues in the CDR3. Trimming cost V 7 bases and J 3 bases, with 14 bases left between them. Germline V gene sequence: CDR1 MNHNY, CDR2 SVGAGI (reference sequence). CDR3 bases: TGTGCCAGCATTCAAGGATTAAAAACAGATACGCAGTATTTT. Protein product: CASIQGLKTDTQYF.

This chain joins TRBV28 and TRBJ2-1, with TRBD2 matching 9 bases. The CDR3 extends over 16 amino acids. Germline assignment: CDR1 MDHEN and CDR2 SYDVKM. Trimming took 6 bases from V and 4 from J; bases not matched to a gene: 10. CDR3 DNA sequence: TGTGCCAGCAGGACATCTGGCGGGAGGGCATACAATGAGCAGTTCTTC. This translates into CASRTSGGRAYNEQFF.

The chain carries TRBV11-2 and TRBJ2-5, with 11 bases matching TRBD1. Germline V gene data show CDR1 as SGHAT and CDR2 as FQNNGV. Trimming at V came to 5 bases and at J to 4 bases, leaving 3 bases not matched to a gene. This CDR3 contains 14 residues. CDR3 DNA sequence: TGTGCCAGCAGCCTGGGGACAGGGGGAGAGACCCAGTACTTC. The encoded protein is CASSLGTGGETQYF.

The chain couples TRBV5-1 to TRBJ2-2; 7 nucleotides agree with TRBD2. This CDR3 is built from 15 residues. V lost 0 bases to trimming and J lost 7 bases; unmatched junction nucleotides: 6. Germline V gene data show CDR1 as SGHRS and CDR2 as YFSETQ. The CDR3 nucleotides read TGCGCCAGCAGCTTGGAGGGGTTAGCGGGCGGGGAGCTGTTTTTT. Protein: CASSLEGLAGGELFF.

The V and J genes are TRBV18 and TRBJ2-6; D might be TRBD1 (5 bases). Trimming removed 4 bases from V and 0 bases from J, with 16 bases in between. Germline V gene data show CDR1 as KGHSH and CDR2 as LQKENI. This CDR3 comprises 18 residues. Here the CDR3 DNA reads TGTGCCAGCTCACAACGACAGAGAATGTCCTCTGGGGCCAACGTCCTGACTTTC. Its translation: CASSQRQRMSSGANVLTF.

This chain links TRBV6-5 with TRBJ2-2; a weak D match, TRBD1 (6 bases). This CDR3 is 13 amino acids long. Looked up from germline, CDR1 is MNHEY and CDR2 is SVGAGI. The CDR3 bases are TGTGCTTCATGGGGACAAGGAACCGGGGAGCTGTTTTTT. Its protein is CASWGQGTGELFF.

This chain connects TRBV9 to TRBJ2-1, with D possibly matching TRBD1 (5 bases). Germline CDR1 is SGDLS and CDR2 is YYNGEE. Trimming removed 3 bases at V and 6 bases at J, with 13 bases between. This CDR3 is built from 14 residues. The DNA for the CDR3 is TGTGCCAGCAGCGATCCCCGGACATTCAATGAGCAGTTCTTC. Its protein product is CASSDPRTFNEQFF. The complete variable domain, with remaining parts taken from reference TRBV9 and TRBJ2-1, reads DSGVTQTPKHLITATGQRVTLRCSPRSGDLSVYWYQQSLDQGLQFLIQYYNGEERAKGNILERFSAQQFPDLHSELNLSSLELGDSALYFCASSDPRTFNEQFFGPGTRLTVL.

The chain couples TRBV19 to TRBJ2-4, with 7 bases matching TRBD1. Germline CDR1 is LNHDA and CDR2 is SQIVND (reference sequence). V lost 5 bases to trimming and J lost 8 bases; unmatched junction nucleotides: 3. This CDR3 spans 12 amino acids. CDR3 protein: CASSGDSYIQYF. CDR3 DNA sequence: TGTGCCAGTAGTGGGGACAGCTACATTCAGTACTTC.

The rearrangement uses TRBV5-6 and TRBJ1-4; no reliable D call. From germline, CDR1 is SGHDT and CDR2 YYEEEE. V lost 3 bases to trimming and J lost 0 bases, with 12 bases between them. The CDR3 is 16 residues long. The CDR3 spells CASSYMPLSTNEKLFF. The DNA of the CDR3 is TGTGCCAGCAGCTATATGCCACTCTCAACTAATGAAAAACTGTTTTTT. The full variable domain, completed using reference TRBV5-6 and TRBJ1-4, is DAGVTQSPTHLIKTRGQQVTLRCSPKSGHDTVSWYQQALGQGPQFIFQYYEEEERQRGNFPDRFSGHQFPNYSSELNVNALLLGDSALYLCASSYMPLSTNEKLFFGSGTQLSVL.